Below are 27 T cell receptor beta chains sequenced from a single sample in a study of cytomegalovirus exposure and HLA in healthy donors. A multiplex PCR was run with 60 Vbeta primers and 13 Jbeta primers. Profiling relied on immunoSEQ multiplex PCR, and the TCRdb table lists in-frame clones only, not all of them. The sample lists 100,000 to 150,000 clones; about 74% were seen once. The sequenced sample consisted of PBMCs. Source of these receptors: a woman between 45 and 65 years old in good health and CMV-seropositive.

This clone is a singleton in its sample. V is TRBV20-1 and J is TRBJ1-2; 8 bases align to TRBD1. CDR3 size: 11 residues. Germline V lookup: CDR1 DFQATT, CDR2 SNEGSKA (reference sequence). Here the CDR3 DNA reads TGCGGACAGGGTAGGGGCTATGGCTACACCTTC. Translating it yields CGQGRGYGYTF.

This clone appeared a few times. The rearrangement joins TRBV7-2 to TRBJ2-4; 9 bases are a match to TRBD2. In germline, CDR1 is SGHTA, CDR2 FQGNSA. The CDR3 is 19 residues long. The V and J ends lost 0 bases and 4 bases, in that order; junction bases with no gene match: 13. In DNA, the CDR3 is TGTGCCAGCAGCTTAGCTAGGACTAGCGCCTCCCCAGAGAAAAACATTCAGTACTTC. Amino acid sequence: CASSLARTSASPEKNIQYF.

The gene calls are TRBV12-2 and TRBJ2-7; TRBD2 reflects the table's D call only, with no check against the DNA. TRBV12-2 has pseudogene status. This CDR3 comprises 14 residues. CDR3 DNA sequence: TGTGCAAGTCGCTTTGGAGGGGTCTCCTACGAGCAGTACTTC. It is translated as CASRFGGVSYEQYF.

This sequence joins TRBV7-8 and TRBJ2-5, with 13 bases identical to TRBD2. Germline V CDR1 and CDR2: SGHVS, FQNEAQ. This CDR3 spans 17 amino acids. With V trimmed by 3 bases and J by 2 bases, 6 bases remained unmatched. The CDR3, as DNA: TGTGCCAGCAGCTTTTGGACTAGCGGGGGTTTACAAGAGACCCAGTACTTC. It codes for CASSFWTSGGLQETQYF. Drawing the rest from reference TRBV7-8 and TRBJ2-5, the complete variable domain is GAGVSQSPRYKVAKRGQDVALRCDPISGHVSLFWYQQALGQGPEFLTYFQNEAQLDKSGLPSDRFFAERPEGSVSTLKIQRTQQEDSAVYLCASSFWTSGGLQETQYFGPGTRLLVL.

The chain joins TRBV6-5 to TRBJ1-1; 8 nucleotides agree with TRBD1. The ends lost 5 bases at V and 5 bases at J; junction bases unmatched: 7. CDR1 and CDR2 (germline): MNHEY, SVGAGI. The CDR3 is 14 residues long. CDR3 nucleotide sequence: TGTGCCAGCAGTCAACAGGGGGAGGGGACTGAAGCTTTCTTT. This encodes CASSQQGEGTEAFF.

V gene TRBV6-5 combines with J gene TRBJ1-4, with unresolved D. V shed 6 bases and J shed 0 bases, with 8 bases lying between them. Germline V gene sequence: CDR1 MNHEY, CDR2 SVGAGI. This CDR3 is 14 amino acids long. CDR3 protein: CASSRSATNEKLFF. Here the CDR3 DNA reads TGTGCCAGCAGCCGCAGTGCAACTAATGAAAAACTGTTTTTT.

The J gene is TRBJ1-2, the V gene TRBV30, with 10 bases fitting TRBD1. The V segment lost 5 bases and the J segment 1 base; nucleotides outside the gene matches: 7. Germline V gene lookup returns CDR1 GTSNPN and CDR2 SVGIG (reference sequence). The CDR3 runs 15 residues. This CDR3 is CAWDFGTGVNYGYTF. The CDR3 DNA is TGTGCCTGGGATTTCGGGACAGGGGTTAACTATGGCTACACCTTC. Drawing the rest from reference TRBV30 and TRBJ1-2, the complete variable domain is SQTIHQWPATLVQPVGSPLSLECTVEGTSNPNLYWYRQAAGRGLQLLFYSVGIGQISSEVPQNLSASRPQDRQFILSSKKLLLSDSGFYLCAWDFGTGVNYGYTFGSGTRLTVV.

The CDR3 DNA sequence: TGTGCCAGCAGCTCGGGACACCACCAAGAGACCCAGTACTTC. It is translated as CASSSGHHQETQYF. The V gene is TRBV5-6, the J gene TRBJ2-5, with D tentatively TRBD1 (6 bases). CDR1 is SGHDT, CDR2 YYEEEE, per germline. CDR3 length: 14 amino acids. V dropped 3 bases and J dropped 0 bases, with 9 bases sitting between them.

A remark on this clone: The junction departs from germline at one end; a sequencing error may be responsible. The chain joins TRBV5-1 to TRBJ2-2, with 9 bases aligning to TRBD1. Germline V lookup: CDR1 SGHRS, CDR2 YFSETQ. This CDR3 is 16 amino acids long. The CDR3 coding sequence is TGCGCCGGCAGCTTTACTCCGGGACAGGGACCCGGGGAGCTGTTTTTT. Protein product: CAGSFTPGQGPGELFF.

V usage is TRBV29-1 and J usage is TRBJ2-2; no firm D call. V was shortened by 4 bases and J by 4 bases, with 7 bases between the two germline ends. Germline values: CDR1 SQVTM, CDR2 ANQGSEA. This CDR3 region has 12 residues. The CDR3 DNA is TGCAGCGTTGGGCCGGGCACCGGGGAGCTGTTTTTT. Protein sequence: CSVGPGTGELFF.

The CDR3 here is CASSYSGALNSPLHF. The CDR3 nucleotides are TGTGCCAGCAGTTACTCAGGAGCCCTTAATTCACCCCTCCACTTT. The chain is built from TRBV6-5 and TRBJ1-6; D uncertain. Germline V CDR1 and CDR2: MNHEY, SVGAGI. The length of the CDR3 is 15 residues. The V and J ends lost 0 bases and 6 bases respectively, with 9 bases between them.

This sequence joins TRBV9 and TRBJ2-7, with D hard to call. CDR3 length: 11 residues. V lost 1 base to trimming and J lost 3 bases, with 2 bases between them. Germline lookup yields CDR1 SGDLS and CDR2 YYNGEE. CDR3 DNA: TGTGCCAGCAGCGTATACTACGAGCAGTACTTC. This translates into CASSVYYEQYF. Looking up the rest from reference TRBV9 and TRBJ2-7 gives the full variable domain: DSGVTQTPKHLITATGQRVTLRCSPRSGDLSVYWYQQSLDQGLQFLIQYYNGEERAKGNILERFSAQQFPDLHSELNLSSLELGDSALYFCASSVYYEQYFGPGTRLTVT.

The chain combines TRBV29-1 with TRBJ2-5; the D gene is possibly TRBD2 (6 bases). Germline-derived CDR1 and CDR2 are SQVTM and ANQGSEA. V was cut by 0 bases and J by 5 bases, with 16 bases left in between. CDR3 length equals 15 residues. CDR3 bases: TGCAGCGTTGAAGAAGGGCGGGGACCTAGGGAGACCCAGTACTTC. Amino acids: CSVEEGRGPRETQYF.

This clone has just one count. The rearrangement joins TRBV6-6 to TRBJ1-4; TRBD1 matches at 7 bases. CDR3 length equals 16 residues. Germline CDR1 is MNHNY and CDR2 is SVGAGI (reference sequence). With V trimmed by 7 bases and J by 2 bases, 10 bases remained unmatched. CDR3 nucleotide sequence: TGTGCCAGCATCGACCATCGAGGGGGCACTAATGAAAAACTGTTTTTT. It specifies CASIDHRGGTNEKLFF.

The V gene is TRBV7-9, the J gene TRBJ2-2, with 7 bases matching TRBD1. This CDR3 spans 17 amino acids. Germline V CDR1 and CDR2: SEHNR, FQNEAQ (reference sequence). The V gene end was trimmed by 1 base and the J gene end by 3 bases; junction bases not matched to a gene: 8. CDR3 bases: TGTGCCAGCAGCTTAGGGCATGACAGGGTCGACACCGGGGAGCTGTTTTTT. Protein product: CASSLGHDRVDTGELFF.

The CDR3, as DNA: TGTGCCAGCAGCTCAGCGGGCGCCCAAGAGACCCAGTACTTC. Amino acids: CASSSAGAQETQYF. The chain employs TRBV5-4 and TRBJ2-5, with D possibly being TRBD2 (6 bases). Germline CDR1 reads SGHNT; CDR2 reads YYREEE (reference sequence). V was cut by 3 bases and J by 1 base, with 10 bases left in between. The CDR3 runs 14 residues.

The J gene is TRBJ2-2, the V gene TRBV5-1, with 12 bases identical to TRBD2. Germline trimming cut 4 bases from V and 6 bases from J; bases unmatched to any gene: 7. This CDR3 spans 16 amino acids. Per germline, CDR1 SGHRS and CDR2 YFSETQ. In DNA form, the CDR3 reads TGCGCCAGCAGCAATCTAGCGGGGGGGCCCGCCGGGGAGCTGTTTTTT. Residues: CASSNLAGGPAGELFF.

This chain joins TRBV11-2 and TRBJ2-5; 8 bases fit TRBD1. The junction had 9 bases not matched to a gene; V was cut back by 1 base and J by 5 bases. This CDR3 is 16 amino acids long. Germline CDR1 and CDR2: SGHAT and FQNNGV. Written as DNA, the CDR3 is TGTGCCAGCAGCTTAGCTCAGGGGGCCCGCGGGGAGACCCAGTACTTC. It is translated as CASSLAQGARGETQYF.

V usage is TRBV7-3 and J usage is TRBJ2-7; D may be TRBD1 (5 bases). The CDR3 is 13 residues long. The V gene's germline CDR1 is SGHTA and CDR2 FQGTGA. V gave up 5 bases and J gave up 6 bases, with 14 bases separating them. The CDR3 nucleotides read TGTGCCAGCAGCAAGGACACTGTGGGCGAGCAGTACTTC. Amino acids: CASSKDTVGEQYF.

This CDR3 reads CASSPTGDRPGNSPLHF. CDR3 in DNA: TGCGCCAGCAGCCCTACAGGGGACCGCCCGGGGAATTCACCCCTCCACTTT. The chain is built from TRBV4-1 and TRBJ1-6, with 7 positions matching TRBD1. There are 17 residues in the CDR3. Trimming at V came to 4 bases and at J to 7 bases, leaving 13 bases not matched to a gene. Germline-derived CDR1 and CDR2 are MGHRA and YSYEKL.

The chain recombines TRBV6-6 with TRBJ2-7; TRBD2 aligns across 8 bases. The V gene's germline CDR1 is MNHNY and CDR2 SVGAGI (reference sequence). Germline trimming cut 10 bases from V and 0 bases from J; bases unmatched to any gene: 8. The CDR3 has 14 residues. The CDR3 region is CATKGSGGSYEQYF. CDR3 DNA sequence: TGTGCCACCAAAGGGAGCGGGGGCTCCTACGAGCAGTACTTC.

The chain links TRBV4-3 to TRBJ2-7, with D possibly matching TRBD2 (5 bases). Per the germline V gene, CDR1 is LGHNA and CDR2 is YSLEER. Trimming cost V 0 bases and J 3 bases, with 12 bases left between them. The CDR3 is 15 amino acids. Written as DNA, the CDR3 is TGCGCCAGCAGCCAAGATTATCAACGGGGCTACGAGCAGTACTTC. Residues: CASSQDYQRGYEQYF.

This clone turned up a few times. The CDR3 DNA follows: TGTGCCAGCAGCAAAAACGGGGCCTACGAGCAGTACTTC. Translated: CASSKNGAYEQYF. This sequence joins TRBV21-1 and TRBJ2-7; the D segment call TRBD2 is taken from the table without a DNA check. TRBV21-1 is classified as a pseudogene. The CDR3 is 13 amino acids.

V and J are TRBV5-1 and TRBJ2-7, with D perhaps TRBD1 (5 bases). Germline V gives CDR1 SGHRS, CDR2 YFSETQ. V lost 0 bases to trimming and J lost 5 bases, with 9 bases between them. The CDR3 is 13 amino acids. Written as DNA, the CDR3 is TGCGCCAGCAGCTTGGGAGACAGCCACGAGCAGTACTTC. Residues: CASSLGDSHEQYF. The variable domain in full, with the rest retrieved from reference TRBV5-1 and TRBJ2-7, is KAGVTQTPRYLIKTRGQQVTLSCSPISGHRSVSWYQQTPGQGLQFLFEYFSETQRNKGNFPGRFSGRQFSNSRSEMNVSTLELGDSALYLCASSLGDSHEQYFGPGTRLTVT.

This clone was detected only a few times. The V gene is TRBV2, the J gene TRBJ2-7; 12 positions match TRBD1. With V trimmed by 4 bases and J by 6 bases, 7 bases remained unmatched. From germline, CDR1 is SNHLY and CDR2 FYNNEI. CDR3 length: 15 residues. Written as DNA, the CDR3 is TGTGCCAGCAGTGTGGGGACAGGGGGCTTGGGCGAGCAGTACTTC. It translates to CASSVGTGGLGEQYF.

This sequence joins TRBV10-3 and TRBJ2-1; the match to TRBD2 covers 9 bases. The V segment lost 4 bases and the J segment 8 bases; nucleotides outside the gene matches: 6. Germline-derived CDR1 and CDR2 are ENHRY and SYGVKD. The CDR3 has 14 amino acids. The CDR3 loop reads CAISGTSAWDEQFF. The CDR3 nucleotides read TGTGCCATCAGTGGGACTAGCGCTTGGGATGAGCAGTTCTTC.

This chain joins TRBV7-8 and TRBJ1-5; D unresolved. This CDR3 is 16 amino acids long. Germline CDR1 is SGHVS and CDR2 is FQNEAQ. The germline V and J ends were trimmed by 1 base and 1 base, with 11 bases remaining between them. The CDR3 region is CASSLVNTGSNQPQHF. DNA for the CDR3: TGTGCCAGCAGCTTAGTTAATACGGGGAGCAATCAGCCCCAGCATTTT.